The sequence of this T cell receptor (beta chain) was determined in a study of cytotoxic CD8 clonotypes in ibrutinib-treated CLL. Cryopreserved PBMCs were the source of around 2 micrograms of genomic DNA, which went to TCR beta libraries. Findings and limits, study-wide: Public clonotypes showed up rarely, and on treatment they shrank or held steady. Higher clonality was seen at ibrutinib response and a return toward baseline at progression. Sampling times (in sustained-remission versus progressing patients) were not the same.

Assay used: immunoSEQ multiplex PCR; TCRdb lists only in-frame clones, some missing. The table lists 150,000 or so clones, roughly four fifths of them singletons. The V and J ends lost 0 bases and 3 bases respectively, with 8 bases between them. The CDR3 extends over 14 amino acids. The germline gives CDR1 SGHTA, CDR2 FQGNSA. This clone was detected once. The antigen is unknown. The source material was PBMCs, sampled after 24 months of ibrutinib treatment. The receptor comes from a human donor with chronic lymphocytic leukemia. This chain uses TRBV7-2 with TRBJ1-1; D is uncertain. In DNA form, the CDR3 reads TGTGCCAGCAGCTTAGCTGCGGCGGACACTGAAGCTTTCTTT. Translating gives CASSLAAADTEAFF.